This T cell receptor beta chain originates from a study of T cell responses to AZD1222 COVID-19 vaccine. This clone was observed a single time. Clones were read by immunoSEQ multiplex PCR, and TCRdb kept only the in-frame ones, dropping some. In the table there are approximately 85,000 clones, about nine tenths of which are singletons. The receptor's source is an adult in good health. The sample in question was peripheral blood, obtained on day 0 of AZD1222 vaccination.

The CDR3 region has the DNA TGTGCCAGCAGTTCCCCCCCGGGGTACACTGAAGCTTTCTTT. Protein sequence: CASSSPPGYTEAFF. V usage is TRBV28 and J usage is TRBJ1-1, with D unresolved. Germline CDR1 MDHEN, CDR2 SYDVKM. The germline V and J ends were trimmed by 4 bases and 3 bases, with 12 bases remaining between them. This CDR3 region has 14 residues.